The 20 T cell receptor beta chains reported below all come from one sample, sequenced in a study of beta chain features in type 1 diabetes. General study results and limits: When Type 1 diabetes patients were examined, their TCRB CDR3s proved moderately but significantly shorter in all four CD4+ subsets.

Their specific antigens are unknown. The authors reverse transcribed all of the isolated RNA, so sequencing captured expressed TCRB transcripts. Assay used: immunoSEQ multiplex PCR; TCRdb lists only in-frame clones, some missing. The table has about 230,000 clones, roughly 17% seen once. Sequenced material: naive CD4+ T cells from blood. These receptor sequences come from a man aged 25 to 40 with type 1 diabetes.

Only a few counts were recorded for this clone. This sample also contains other DNA sequences that code for the same CDR3. V and J are TRBV30 and TRBJ2-3; D may be TRBD1 (5 bases). Trimming took 2 bases from V and 5 from J, leaving 5 bases between them. CDR3 length equals 11 residues. Germline CDR1 GTSNPN, CDR2 SVGIG (reference sequence). The CDR3 reads CAWSQGDTQYF. The CDR3 DNA reads as TGTGCCTGGAGTCAGGGAGATACGCAGTATTTT. The variable domain in full, with the rest retrieved from reference TRBV30 and TRBJ2-3, is SQTIHQWPATLVQPVGSPLSLECTVEGTSNPNLYWYRQAAGRGLQLLFYSVGIGQISSEVPQNLSASRPQDRQFILSSKKLLLSDSGFYLCAWSQGDTQYFGPGTRLTVL.

V is TRBV29-1 and J is TRBJ2-3, with TRBD2 identical over 8 bases. CDR1 is SQVTM, CDR2 ANQGSEA, per germline. J was trimmed by 12 bases and V by 2 bases; bases with no gene match: 10. The CDR3 consists of 13 residues. The CDR3 sequence: CSVEFNSGIPQYF. The CDR3 DNA reads as TGCAGCGTTGAATTTAATAGCGGGATCCCTCAGTATTTT.

There are a few counts of this clone. The V call is TRBV7-2, the J call TRBJ2-7; 8 positions match TRBD1. The CDR3 is 14 residues long. The junction had 8 bases not matched to a gene; V was cut back by 5 bases and J by 5 bases. Germline CDR1 is SGHTA and CDR2 is FQGNSA. The CDR3 reads CASSLGQGRNEQYF. CDR3 coding DNA: TGTGCCAGCAGCCTAGGACAGGGACGGAACGAGCAGTACTTC.

The chain joins TRBV7-2 to TRBJ2-3, with D maybe TRBD2 (5 bases). The CDR3 has 15 amino acids. Germline values: CDR1 SGHTA, CDR2 FQGNSA. Deletions cut 11 bases from V and 0 bases from J, with 18 bases between. The CDR3 nucleotides are TGTGCCGCGTCTCCCGACTACTTAAGCACAGATACGCAGTATTTT. Translated, it gives CAASPDYLSTDTQYF.

The CDR3 here is CASSSMAGNGIEQYF. The CDR3 region has the DNA TGTGCCAGCAGTTCCATGGCAGGGAACGGAATCGAGCAGTACTTC. V usage is TRBV27 and J usage is TRBJ2-7, with D tentatively TRBD1 (5 bases). CDR3 length: 15 amino acids. V lost 4 bases, J lost 6 bases, and 19 bases lay in between. Germline CDR1 MNHEY, CDR2 SMNVEV (reference sequence).

This clone has more than one count but fewer than ten. V is TRBV20-1 and J is TRBJ1-2, with a tentative D call TRBD1 (6 bases). The ends were cut back, 6 bases at V and 8 bases at J, with 13 bases in the middle. Germline-derived CDR1 and CDR2 are DFQATT and SNEGSKA (reference sequence). This CDR3 is 11 amino acids long. The CDR3 coding sequence is TGCAGTGCAGTCACTACAGGGGGCTACACCTTC. Translation gives CSAVTTGGYTF.

This clone occurred a few times. The chain links TRBV30 to TRBJ2-7, with no clear D. CDR3 length: 12 residues. Germline lookup yields CDR1 GTSNPN and CDR2 SVGIG (reference sequence). The ends were cut back, 2 bases at V and 3 bases at J, with 8 bases in the middle. The CDR3: CAWSSSRYEQYF. As DNA, the CDR3 is TGTGCCTGGAGTAGCTCGCGCTACGAGCAGTACTTC. The full variable domain, rest sourced from reference TRBV30 and TRBJ2-7, is SQTIHQWPATLVQPVGSPLSLECTVEGTSNPNLYWYRQAAGRGLQLLFYSVGIGQISSEVPQNLSASRPQDRQFILSSKKLLLSDSGFYLCAWSSSRYEQYFGPGTRLTVT.

The V call is TRBV6-5, the J call TRBJ2-7; perhaps TRBD1 as D (6 bases). V lost 6 bases and J 0 bases, leaving 15 bases between the germline ends. The CDR3 runs 15 residues. Germline assignment: CDR1 MNHEY and CDR2 SVGAGI. This CDR3 is CASRDRSSPSYEQYF. Written as DNA, the CDR3 is TGTGCCAGCAGAGACAGGTCTTCACCCTCCTACGAGCAGTACTTC.

This clone was counted between two and nine times. The chain couples TRBV6-5 to TRBJ2-1; the match to TRBD2 covers 8 bases. The V segment lost 4 bases and the J segment 4 bases; nucleotides outside the gene matches: 3. Germline lookup yields CDR1 MNHEY and CDR2 SVGAGI. The CDR3 runs 14 residues. This CDR3 is CASSFSGVYNEQFF. The CDR3 bases are TGTGCCAGCAGTTTTAGCGGGGTATACAATGAGCAGTTCTTC.

There are a few counts of this clone. The chain combines TRBV5-1 with TRBJ1-4; perhaps TRBD1 as D (5 bases). V was trimmed by 4 bases and J by 6 bases, leaving 19 bases between them. Germline assignment: CDR1 SGHRS and CDR2 YFSETQ. The CDR3 covers 16 residues. CDR3 sequence reads: CASSRSGPGWDEKLFF. CDR3 DNA: TGCGCCAGCAGCCGTTCGGGCCCAGGGTGGGATGAAAAACTGTTTTTT.

The chain couples TRBV7-9 to TRBJ2-7; 10 bases line up with TRBD2. Germline CDR1 and CDR2: SEHNR and FQNEAQ (reference sequence). There are 15 residues in the CDR3. The trim removed 6 bases at V and 6 bases at J, leaving 11 bases unmatched. The CDR3 bases are TGTGCCAGCAGACTTGGCGGGACTAGCGTTGGCGAGCAGTACTTC. It specifies CASRLGGTSVGEQYF.

The chain uses TRBV7-6 and TRBJ2-3, with 8 bases fitting TRBD2. J lost 5 bases, V lost 1 base, and 5 bases had no gene match. This CDR3 contains 15 residues. The germline V gene encodes CDR1 SGHVS and CDR2 FNYEAQ. CDR3 in DNA: TGTGCCAGCAGCTTAGTTAGCGGGAAGGAAGATACGCAGTATTTT. It encodes CASSLVSGKEDTQYF.

The chain uses TRBV28 and TRBJ2-7; maybe TRBD1 (5 bases). CDR1 and CDR2 from the germline V gene are MDHEN and SYDVKM. The CDR3 consists of 13 residues. Trimming removed 2 bases from V and 3 bases from J, with 8 bases in between. The CDR3 is CASSLRQIYEQYF. The CDR3 DNA reads as TGTGCCAGCAGTTTAAGACAGATCTACGAGCAGTACTTC.

In DNA, the CDR3 is TGTGCCAGCAGCTTGGGGGGATCCCTCTACGAGCAGTACTTC. Encoded protein: CASSLGGSLYEQYF. The rearrangement uses TRBV7-9 and TRBJ2-7; weak D call: TRBD2 (6 bases). V lost 3 bases, J lost 3 bases, and 12 bases lay in between. The germline CDR1 and CDR2 sequences are SEHNR and FQNEAQ (reference sequence). This CDR3 region has 14 residues.

J is TRBJ2-7 and V is TRBV2; D may be TRBD1 or TRBD2 (7 bases each). CDR3 length: 21 residues. V was trimmed by 6 bases and J by 0 bases, leaving 33 bases between them. The germline gives CDR1 SNHLY, CDR2 FYNNEI. CDR3 region: CASRVGDRVVSGPTFSYEQYF. The CDR3 coding sequence is TGTGCCAGCAGGGTCGGGGACAGAGTAGTTAGCGGGCCGACCTTCTCCTACGAGCAGTACTTC.

This clone was found a few times. This chain connects TRBV29-1 to TRBJ2-2; 10 bases agree with TRBD2. V gave up 6 bases and J gave up 4 bases; unmatched junction bases: 2. Germline CDR1 and CDR2: SQVTM and ANQGSEA. CDR3 length equals 13 residues. The CDR3 region is CSVSSGSTGELFF. CDR3 nucleotide sequence: TGCAGCGTATCTAGCGGGAGCACCGGGGAGCTGTTTTTT.

The rearrangement joins TRBV7-3 to TRBJ2-1; the D is unclear. The CDR3 is made up of 13 amino acids. The V gene's germline CDR1 is SGHTA and CDR2 FQGTGA. The V end lost 2 bases, the J end lost 7 bases, and 9 bases lay between the germline ends. DNA of the CDR3: TGTGCCAGCAGCTTATCCCTGGGAAATGAGCAGTTCTTC. It is translated as CASSLSLGNEQFF.

This clone has just a few counts. Other DNA sequences of this sample code for an identical CDR3. V usage is TRBV29-1 and J usage is TRBJ1-2; no definite D call. Germline CDR1 is SQVTM and CDR2 is ANQGSEA. Trimming left V 4 bases short and J 3 bases short, with 6 bases between. This CDR3 contains 11 residues. The CDR3 DNA reads as TGCAGCGTTGGCGGAGACTATGGCTACACCTTC. The encoded protein is CSVGGDYGYTF.

In its sample, this clone was seen a few times. The rearrangement links TRBV15 to TRBJ2-7; 7 bases match TRBD1. This CDR3 is 13 amino acids long. The germline gives CDR1 LNHNV, CDR2 YYDKDF (reference sequence). The V and J ends lost 5 bases and 5 bases, in that order; junction bases with no gene match: 6. The DNA for the CDR3 is TGTGCCACCAGCGCACAGGGGAGCGACGAGCAGTACTTC. Its protein product is CATSAQGSDEQYF.

This clone was seen a handful of times. The genes are TRBV6-1 and TRBJ1-3; no definite D call. CDR1 MNHNS and CDR2 SASEGT come from the germline V gene. The CDR3 covers 17 residues. Trimming removed 1 base from V and 5 bases from J, with 18 bases in between. CDR3 region: CASSEVRAGGSRNTIYF. In DNA form, the CDR3 reads TGTGCCAGCAGTGAAGTTCGGGCAGGCGGTTCAAGAAACACCATATATTTT.